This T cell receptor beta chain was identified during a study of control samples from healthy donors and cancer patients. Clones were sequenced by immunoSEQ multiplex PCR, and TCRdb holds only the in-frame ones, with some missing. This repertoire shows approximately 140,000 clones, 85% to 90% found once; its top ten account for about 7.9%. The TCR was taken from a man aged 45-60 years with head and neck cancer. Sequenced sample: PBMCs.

DNA of the CDR3: TGTGCCAGCAGCCTATCGATCCCCTCGGGACAAGGAGGAGAGACCCAGTACTTC. As protein: CASSLSIPSGQGGETQYF. The chain employs TRBV27 and TRBJ2-5, with D perhaps TRBD1 (6 bases). Trimming took 6 bases from V and 4 from J, leaving 27 bases between them. Germline lookup yields CDR1 MNHEY and CDR2 SMNVEV (reference sequence). There are 18 residues in the CDR3.